Sequencing of this T cell receptor (beta chain) was carried out in a study of T-cell reconstitution after alpha-beta-depleted transplantation in children. The CDR3 sequence is 15 residues long. CDR1 and CDR2 from the germline V gene are SGHTA and FQGNSA. Unmatched junction bases numbered 4, after V lost 4 bases and J lost 2 bases. The authors prepared the TCRbeta library with unique molecular identifiers. TCRdb redid the calling of the PCR reads with MiXCR, one entry per CDR3 protein. Of approximately 170,000 distinct CDR3 sequences listed, roughly 11% are singletons. This clonotype has at least ten counts.

The material sequenced was PBMCs, taken before TCRalphabeta/CD19-depleted stem cell transplant. This chain joins TRBV7-2 and TRBJ1-5; 8 nucleotides align to TRBD1. The sequence was obtained from a boy aged 2 to 10 with acute myeloid leukemia, due to receive a stem cell transplant. The CDR3 protein is CASSSGTGGNQPQHF. The CDR3 DNA reads TGTGCCAGCAGCTCCGGGACAGGAGGCAATCAGCCCCAGCATTTT. The full variable domain, rest sourced from reference TRBV7-2 and TRBJ1-5, is GAGVSQSPSNKVTEKGKDVELRCDPISGHTALYWYRQSLGQGLEFLIYFQGNSAPDKSGLPSDRFSAERTGGSVSTLTIQRTQQEDSAVYLCASSSGTGGNQPQHFGDGTRLSIL.